These 11 T cell receptor beta chains were all obtained from the same sample, sequenced in a study of PD-1 blockade in classical Hodgkin lymphoma. The method was immunoSEQ multiplex PCR; TCRdb's version includes in-frame clones alone and lacks a portion of them. The profile covers some 43,000 clones, with roughly 86% appearing a single time and approximately 6% taken by the ten largest. All the patients suffered relapse after autologous stem cell transplantation, and brentuximab vedotin exposure differed. Material: peripheral blood mononuclear cells (PBMCs), obtained before the second cycle of nivolumab. These receptors were taken from a human donor with classical Hodgkin lymphoma.

The V gene is TRBV19, the J gene TRBJ2-5; TRBD1 might be the D (7 bases). The germline V gene has CDR1 LNHDA and CDR2 SQIVND (reference sequence). CDR3 size: 16 residues. V lost 4 bases, J lost 1 base, and 16 bases lay in between. CDR3 bases: TGTGCCAGTAGTACCGCGCGGGGACAGCGCCAAGAGACCCAGTACTTC. Amino acids: CASSTARGQRQETQYF.

This clone was detected only a few times. This chain links TRBV27 with TRBJ1-6; the D is unclear. Looked up from germline, CDR1 is MNHEY and CDR2 is SMNVEV (reference sequence). The CDR3 has 14 amino acids. Trimming stripped 4 bases from V and 6 bases from J, with 10 bases between. DNA of the CDR3: TGTGCCAGCAGTTCATCAGGCGCTAATTCACCCCTCCACTTT. Amino acid sequence: CASSSSGANSPLHF.

The chain couples TRBV2 to TRBJ1-5; unclear D gene. The V gene lost 5 bases and the J gene lost 6 bases, with 11 bases spanning the gap. This CDR3 is built from 13 residues. Germline V gives CDR1 SNHLY, CDR2 FYNNEI. The CDR3: CASSRELGQPQHF. CDR3 DNA sequence: TGTGCCAGCAGTAGGGAGTTGGGTCAGCCCCAGCATTTT.

This chain joins TRBV11-2 and TRBJ2-1, with 8 bases fitting TRBD1. The length of the CDR3 is 14 residues. The V and J ends lost 1 base and 8 bases, in that order; junction bases with no gene match: 4. Germline CDR1 SGHAT, CDR2 FQNNGV. DNA of the CDR3: TGTGCCAGCAGCTTAGTGGCGACAGGGGATGAGCAGTTCTTC. It encodes CASSLVATGDEQFF.

The CDR3 is CASSLSGWTDTQYF. The CDR3 nucleotides read TGCGCCAGCAGTCTTAGCGGATGGACAGATACGCAGTATTTT. This chain connects TRBV5-1 to TRBJ2-3, with TRBD2 as a possible D gene (6 bases). The CDR3 length is 14 residues. V was shortened by 5 bases and J by 3 bases, with 13 bases between the two germline ends. Germline V gene lookup returns CDR1 SGHRS and CDR2 YFSETQ.

This chain connects TRBV5-1 to TRBJ1-1, with TRBD1 matching over 10 bases. Looked up from germline, CDR1 is SGHRS and CDR2 is YFSETQ. The ends lost 3 bases at V and 4 bases at J; junction bases unmatched: 0. The CDR3 loop spans 13 amino acids. As DNA, the CDR3 is TGCGCCAGCAGCTGGGACAGGGGCACTGAAGCTTTCTTT. It specifies CASSWDRGTEAFF.

J is TRBJ1-4 and V is TRBV15, with TRBD1 as a possible D gene (6 bases). Germline V CDR1 and CDR2: LNHNV, YYDKDF (reference sequence). This CDR3 is built from 17 residues. V gave up 1 base and J gave up 3 bases, with 15 bases separating them. CDR3 residues: CATSRALGGVSNEKLFF. CDR3 nucleotide sequence: TGTGCCACCAGCAGAGCGCTAGGGGGGGTTTCTAATGAAAAACTGTTTTTT.

The chain is built from TRBV19 and TRBJ1-5; D uncertain. CDR1 and CDR2 (germline): LNHDA, SQIVND (reference sequence). The CDR3 extends over 15 amino acids. V dropped 4 bases and J dropped 0 bases, with 10 bases sitting between them. In DNA form, the CDR3 reads TGTGCCAGTAGTACCCCCCCCCTTAGCAATCAGCCCCAGCATTTT. Amino acids: CASSTPPLSNQPQHF.

The chain uses TRBV11-1 and TRBJ1-1, with a weak D call TRBD1 (6 bases). Deletions cut 5 bases from V and 1 base from J, with 8 bases between. The germline V gene encodes CDR1 SGHAT and CDR2 FQDESV (reference sequence). The CDR3 runs 13 residues. This CDR3 is CASSRQENTEAFF. The CDR3 region has the DNA TGTGCCAGCAGCCGACAGGAGAACACTGAAGCTTTCTTT.

The J gene is TRBJ1-4, the V gene TRBV19; 7 bases line up with TRBD1. V shed 6 bases, J shed 8 bases, and the junction held 6 bases outside the gene matches. This CDR3 has 13 residues. Germline V gives CDR1 LNHDA, CDR2 SQIVND (reference sequence). The chain's CDR3 is CASRDRADEKLFF. The CDR3 DNA is TGTGCCAGTAGAGACAGGGCGGACGAAAAACTGTTTTTT. Drawing the rest from reference TRBV19 and TRBJ1-4, the complete variable domain is DGGITQSPKYLFRKEGQNVTLSCEQNLNHDAMYWYRQDPGQGLRLIYYSQIVNDFQKGDIAEGYSVSREKKESFPLTVTSAQKNPTAFYLCASRDRADEKLFFGSGTQLSVL.

There are a few counts of this clone. The chain employs TRBV4-1 and TRBJ2-7, with D tentatively TRBD1 (5 bases). Germline CDR1 MGHRA, CDR2 YSYEKL. Between the trimmed V and J ends, which lost 0 bases and 5 bases, there was a span of 8 bases. The CDR3 extends over 13 amino acids. The CDR3 is CASSQDQGDEQYF. The CDR3 nucleotides are TGCGCCAGCAGCCAAGATCAGGGCGACGAGCAGTACTTC.